This T cell receptor (beta chain) originates from a study of blood T cells in healthy people across ages. Using a J-beta primer mix together with a sample-barcoded 5' primer, a second PCR was run for roughly 6 to 12 cycles. Every molecule of cDNA carried a tag from a template-switch adaptor with 12 random nucleotides. TCRdb analysed the 5' RACE reads with MiXCR anew, one entry per CDR3 protein. The data hold hundreds of thousands of distinct CDR3 sequences, with 58% observed a single time. Total RNA, at least 5 micrograms per sample, came from PBMCs. Trimming cost V 5 bases and J 2 bases, with 16 bases left between them. The CDR3 extends over 15 amino acids. Germline V CDR1 and CDR2: MNHNY, SVGAGI (reference sequence). General study results and limits: The study found more naive CD4+ cells and higher diversity in long-lived than aged donors. Age brought a roughly linear fall in TCR beta diversity measured per million T cells.

This clonotype was seen a handful of times. What it binds is not known. The sequence was obtained from a man aged 55 to 70 in good health. Source material: blood. The chain combines TRBV6-6 with TRBJ2-7, with unresolved D. The CDR3 DNA reads as TGTGCCAGCAGTACCCGACTGAGACCCCCCTACGAGCAGTACTTC. Protein sequence: CASSTRLRPPYEQYF.